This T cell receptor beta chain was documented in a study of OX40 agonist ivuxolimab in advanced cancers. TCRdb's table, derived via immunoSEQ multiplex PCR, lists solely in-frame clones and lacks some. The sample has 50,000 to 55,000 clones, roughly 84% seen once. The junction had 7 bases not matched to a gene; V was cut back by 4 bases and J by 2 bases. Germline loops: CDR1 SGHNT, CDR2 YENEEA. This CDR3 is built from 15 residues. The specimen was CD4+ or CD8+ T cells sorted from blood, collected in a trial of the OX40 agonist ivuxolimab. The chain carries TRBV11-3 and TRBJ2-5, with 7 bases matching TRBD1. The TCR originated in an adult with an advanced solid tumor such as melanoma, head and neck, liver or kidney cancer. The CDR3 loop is CASSYGTGVQETQYF. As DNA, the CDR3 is TGTGCCAGCAGCTACGGAACAGGGGTTCAAGAGACCCAGTACTTC.